The entry below describes one T cell receptor beta chain. Its antigen is as yet unknown. One end of the junction does not line up with germline, which may come from a read error. These data originate in a study of blood T cells in healthy people across ages. Each donor was a healthy Caucasian individual from Russia, aged about 6 to 100. A second PCR of about 6 to 12 cycles used a sample-barcoded 5' primer and a J-beta primer mix. TCRdb called the 5' RACE reads again in MiXCR, with one record for every CDR3 protein. The sample lists 1.5 million to 2 million distinct CDR3 sequences, approximately 40% occurring once. General study findings and limits: Not knowing donor CMV status may have confounded expanded clonotype changes. Roughly linearly, TCR beta diversity per million T cells fell as age increased. Researchers report that TCR beta diversity correlated strongly with naive T cell percentage.

The germline gives CDR1 SGHVS, CDR2 FNYEAQ. This CDR3 comprises 15 residues. The chain links TRBV7-6 to TRBJ2-7; D gene uncertain. This clonotype originated in a human donor in good health. Input material: blood. CDR3 in DNA: TGTGCCAGCAACTTAGAGTTTGCGGCCTCGGACGAGCAGTACTTC. Amino acid sequence: CASNLEFAASDEQYF.